This TCR beta chain came from a study of blood T cell repertoires in COVID-19. Per the original methods: Reference gene primer amplification yielded estimated nucleated cell counts. Clones were sequenced by immunoSEQ multiplex PCR, and TCRdb holds only the in-frame ones, with some missing. For V, J and clone size, that table is used; D and trimming come from the DNA. The sample lists about 42,000 clones; approximately 85% were seen once. The CDR3 spans 15 residues. With V trimmed by 2 bases and J by 6 bases, 5 bases remained unmatched. Looked up from germline, CDR1 is KGHSH and CDR2 is LQKENI. Sequencing was performed on peripheral blood. This sequence joins TRBV18 and TRBJ2-2; 8 nucleotides match TRBD1. The TCR originated in a woman between 70 and 85 years old in a cohort sampled during active COVID-19. Here the CDR3 DNA reads TGTGCCAGCTCACCAGCAGGGGGCCAAGCCGGGGAGCTGTTTTTT. Protein: CASSPAGGQAGELFF.